The clone carrying this T cell receptor beta chain was seen only a few times. No antigen is known for it. Trimming at V came to 0 bases and at J to 7 bases, leaving 8 bases not matched to a gene. The CDR3 is 17 amino acids. Per germline, CDR1 LNHNV and CDR2 YYDKDF (reference sequence). The assay was immunoSEQ multiplex PCR, and TCRdb's table has in-frame clones only and misses some. This table has roughly 59,000 clones, 78% appearing once. Expansion with viral peptide pools was applied to antigen-specific CD4+ T cells by the ViraFEST assay prior to sequencing. Upon completion of around 9 days in culture, CD4+ T cells were isolated. Participants got two doses of BNT162b2 or mRNA-1273 vaccine. The sample comes from a study of vaccination effects on CD4 cells after COVID-19.

The sequences come from CD4+ T cells from PBMCs cultured with HCoV-OC43 spike peptides, collected after COVID-19 vaccination. Sample subset: HCoV-OC43 spike overlapping peptide pool stimulation. The chain recombines TRBV15 with TRBJ2-1, with TRBD2 matching 11 bases. The sequence was collected from a human donor who received a COVID-19 vaccine. This chain's CDR3 is CATSRDRSSGGWNEQFF. Written as DNA, the CDR3 is TGTGCCACCAGCAGAGATCGATCTAGCGGGGGGTGGAATGAGCAGTTCTTC.